These 18 T cell receptor beta chains were sequenced from one sample in a study of blood T cells in healthy people across ages. For the second PCR, which ran for roughly 6 to 12 cycles, a sample-barcoded 5' primer and a J-beta primer mix were used. TCRdb reanalysed the 5' RACE reads using MiXCR and keeps one entry per CDR3 protein. Seen here are about 1.5 million distinct CDR3 sequences, around two fifths observed once, and the top ten hold 7.9%. Material: blood. These receptors were taken from a woman aged 18-29 years in good health.

The rearrangement joins TRBV29-1 to TRBJ2-2; the match to TRBD1 covers 7 bases. V lost 5 bases, J lost 4 bases, and 13 bases stayed unmatched. This CDR3 has 16 residues. Germline CDR1 is SQVTM and CDR2 is ANQGSEA. In nucleotides, the CDR3 is TGCAGCGTTATTAGTGAGGGACAGCTCCTCACCGGGGAGCTGTTTTTT. Its translation: CSVISEGQLLTGELFF.

This clonotype was counted at least ten times. The chain recombines TRBV29-1 with TRBJ1-2; no clear D. The CDR3 loop spans 11 amino acids. The V end was cut by 4 bases, the J end by 7 bases, with 10 bases between. Germline CDR1 and CDR2: SQVTM and ANQGSEA. The CDR3 DNA sequence: TGCAGCGTTGTGGCGGGAGGTGGCTACACCTTC. Protein: CSVVAGGGYTF.

The rearrangement links TRBV4-2 to TRBJ1-1; 10 nucleotides align to TRBD1. The CDR3 spans 16 residues. Per the germline V gene, CDR1 is LGHNA and CDR2 is YNFKEQ. V lost 3 bases, J lost 3 bases, and 7 bases stayed unmatched. CDR3: CASSHGRQGADTEAFF. As DNA, the CDR3 is TGTGCCAGCAGCCACGGTCGACAGGGGGCAGACACTGAAGCTTTCTTT.

This clonotype was detected a few times. The rearrangement links TRBV21-1 to TRBJ1-1; the table's D call TRBD1 went unverified against the DNA. TRBV21-1 is a listed pseudogene. The CDR3 sequence is 16 residues long. CDR3 region: CASSKNPDRGQTEAFF. The CDR3 region has the DNA TGTGCCAGCAGCAAAAACCCCGACAGGGGGCAAACTGAAGCTTTCTTT.

As for this clonotype: A junction end diverges from the germline sequence, so it may reflect a read error. The CDR3 DNA reads TGTGTCAGCAGTTTCGGGGGGACTAGGTCCTACGAGCAGTACTTC. This sequence encodes CVSSFGGTRSYEQYF. This chain links TRBV28 with TRBJ2-7; 8 bases match TRBD2. The CDR3 covers 15 residues. Germline CDR1 and CDR2: MDHEN and SYDVKM.

This clonotype was recorded a few times. This sequence joins TRBV9 and TRBJ2-1, with 9 bases that match TRBD1. Germline V CDR1 and CDR2: SGDLS, YYNGEE. The ends lost 7 bases at V and 6 bases at J; junction bases unmatched: 8. CDR3 size: 14 residues. CDR3 in amino acids: CASDRDRAGNEQFF. In DNA form, the CDR3 reads TGTGCCAGCGACCGGGACAGGGCCGGCAATGAGCAGTTCTTC.

A word on this clonotype: An end of the junction does not agree with germline; a read error may underlie this. V usage is TRBV6-1 and J usage is TRBJ2-7; D is perhaps TRBD2 (6 bases). With the DNA end fitting TRBJ2-5 better, the J assignment may be wrong. From germline, CDR1 is MNHNS and CDR2 SASEGT. CDR3 length: 17 residues. As DNA, the CDR3 is TGTGCCAGCAGTGAAGATCCTGGCGGGGCATCCCAAGGGACCCAGTACTTC. It translates to CASSEDPGGASQGTQYF.

The V and J genes are TRBV7-9 and TRBJ2-6; no clear D gene. Germline values: CDR1 SEHNR, CDR2 FQNEAQ (reference sequence). CDR3 length: 13 amino acids. The V gene lost 8 bases and the J gene lost 4 bases, with 9 bases spanning the gap. As DNA, the CDR3 is TGTGCCAGCCTTTTTTTAGGGGCCAACGTCCTGACTTTC. Translating it yields CASLFLGANVLTF.

In DNA form, the CDR3 reads TGTGCCAGCAGCCAAGACACTTCCAGCGGAGTATACAATGAGCAGTTCTTC. The encoded protein is CASSQDTSSGVYNEQFF. The chain links TRBV3-1 to TRBJ2-1; D may be TRBD2 (5 bases). V lost 0 bases and J 4 bases, leaving 16 bases between the germline ends. The length of the CDR3 is 17 residues. The germline V gene encodes CDR1 LGHDT and CDR2 YNNKEL (reference sequence).

This clonotype occurred a few times. CDR3 coding DNA: TGTGCCAGCAGTTACTCGATGGGCCGTAGCGATGGCTACACCTTC. Amino acids: CASSYSMGRSDGYTF. The V gene is TRBV6-5, the J gene TRBJ1-2; D unresolved. Per germline, CDR1 MNHEY and CDR2 SVGAGI. V was pared by 0 bases and J by 6 bases, with 14 bases between. The length of the CDR3 is 15 residues.

This clonotype was recorded a few times. This chain connects TRBV6-5 to TRBJ1-2; 7 nucleotides align to TRBD1. From germline, CDR1 is MNHEY and CDR2 SVGAGI. The ends lost 5 bases at V and 4 bases at J; junction bases unmatched: 10. CDR3 size: 15 residues. The CDR3 loop is CASSPSPGGAYGYTF. CDR3 DNA sequence: TGTGCCAGCAGTCCGTCCCCAGGGGGGGCCTATGGCTACACCTTC.

This clonotype was seen only a few times. This chain joins TRBV7-9 and TRBJ2-7; the D gene is possibly TRBD2 (5 bases). The V end lost 1 base, the J end lost 3 bases, and 13 bases lay between the germline ends. Germline loops: CDR1 SEHNR, CDR2 FQNEAQ (reference sequence). CDR3 size: 15 residues. CDR3 loop: CASSLVGTGNYEQYF. The DNA of the CDR3 is TGTGCCAGCAGCTTAGTGGGTACGGGAAACTACGAGCAGTACTTC. The variable domain in full, with the rest retrieved from reference TRBV7-9 and TRBJ2-7, is DTGVSQNPRHKITKRGQNVTFRCDPISEHNRLYWYRQTLGQGPEFLTYFQNEAQLEKSRLLSDRFSAERPKGSFSTLEIQRTEQGDSAMYLCASSLVGTGNYEQYFGPGTRLTVT.

V is TRBV7-9 and J is TRBJ2-3; 15 nucleotides align to TRBD2. CDR1 is SEHNR and CDR2 is FQNEAQ in the germline V gene (reference sequence). The V and J ends lost 4 bases and 5 bases, in that order; junction bases with no gene match: 13. The CDR3 runs to 19 residues. Here the CDR3 reads CASSWTGTSGGLWGDTQYF. In DNA, the CDR3 is TGTGCCAGCAGCTGGACCGGGACTAGCGGGGGGCTCTGGGGAGATACGCAGTATTTT.

This rearrangement joins TRBV4-1 to TRBJ2-1; D possibly matches TRBD1 or TRBD2 (5 bases each). The CDR3 sequence is 11 residues long. Per germline, CDR1 MGHRA and CDR2 YSYEKL. Trimming took 4 bases from V and 13 from J, leaving 11 bases between them. The CDR3 spells CASSRDGPQFF. The CDR3 DNA sequence: TGCGCCAGCAGCCGGGACGGGCCCCAGTTCTTC.

Concerning this clonotype itself: At one end, the junction sequence differs from germline, possibly due to a read error. The chain combines TRBV12-3 or TRBV12-4 with TRBJ2-5; D gene ambiguous. The CDR3 contains 11 residues. Here the CDR3 reads CVSSSQETQYF. The CDR3 coding sequence is TGTGTCAGCAGTTCCCAGGAGACCCAGTACTTC.

The chain joins TRBV5-1 to TRBJ2-2; TRBD1 agrees at 9 bases. J was trimmed by 2 bases and V by 4 bases; bases with no gene match: 3. In germline, CDR1 is SGHRS, CDR2 YFSETQ. The CDR3 consists of 15 residues. CDR3: CASSEGQGNTGELFF. The CDR3 DNA follows: TGCGCCAGCAGCGAGGGACAGGGTAACACCGGGGAGCTGTTTTTT.

This sequence joins TRBV3-1 and TRBJ2-7; the D gene is possibly TRBD2 (6 bases). This CDR3 region has 15 residues. Germline loops: CDR1 LGHDT, CDR2 YNNKEL (reference sequence). Trimming took off 4 bases at V and 7 bases at J, with 20 bases between the two ends. This CDR3 is CASSPPGGLYNEQYF. CDR3 nucleotides: TGTGCCAGCAGCCCTCCTGGGGGACTGTACAATGAGCAGTACTTC.

This clonotype was detected a few times. The chain is built from TRBV6-1 and TRBJ1-4; D is unclear. The V end was cut by 4 bases, the J end by 7 bases, with 13 bases between. Germline loops: CDR1 MNHNS, CDR2 SASEGT. The CDR3 runs 14 residues. CDR3 loop: CASSGGAGGEKLFF. DNA for the CDR3: TGTGCCAGCAGTGGTGGTGCAGGCGGTGAAAAACTGTTTTTT.